This TCR beta chain stems from a study of shared clonotypes between healthy human individuals. General study results and limits: Roughly 5% of naive CD4 clonotypes were common to a handful of donors.

Trimming stripped 6 bases from V and 1 base from J, with 9 bases between. The germline CDR1 and CDR2 sequences are SQVTM and ANQGSEA. There are 12 residues in the CDR3. Notes on this clone: Its antigen is currently unknown.

Positive CCR7 selection of CD45RO-negative cells yielded the naive CD8 cells, and terminally differentiated effector memory CD45RA+ cells were excluded. Caucasian adults residing in Nashville, Tennessee made up all the donors. Once extracted for a subset, genomic DNA was divided evenly among several immunoSEQ plates. The table came from immunoSEQ multiplex PCR; TCRdb's copy has only in-frame clones and leaves some out. The data contain around 2,000,000 clones, approximately 94% of them singletons. This clonotype was sampled from a man between 18 and 35 years old in good health. This rearrangement joins TRBV29-1 to TRBJ1-1; unclear D gene. The material sequenced was naive CD8+ T cells sorted from blood. The CDR3 spells CSVFVSNTEAFF. The DNA for the CDR3 is TGCAGCGTGTTCGTTTCGAACACTGAAGCTTTCTTT.